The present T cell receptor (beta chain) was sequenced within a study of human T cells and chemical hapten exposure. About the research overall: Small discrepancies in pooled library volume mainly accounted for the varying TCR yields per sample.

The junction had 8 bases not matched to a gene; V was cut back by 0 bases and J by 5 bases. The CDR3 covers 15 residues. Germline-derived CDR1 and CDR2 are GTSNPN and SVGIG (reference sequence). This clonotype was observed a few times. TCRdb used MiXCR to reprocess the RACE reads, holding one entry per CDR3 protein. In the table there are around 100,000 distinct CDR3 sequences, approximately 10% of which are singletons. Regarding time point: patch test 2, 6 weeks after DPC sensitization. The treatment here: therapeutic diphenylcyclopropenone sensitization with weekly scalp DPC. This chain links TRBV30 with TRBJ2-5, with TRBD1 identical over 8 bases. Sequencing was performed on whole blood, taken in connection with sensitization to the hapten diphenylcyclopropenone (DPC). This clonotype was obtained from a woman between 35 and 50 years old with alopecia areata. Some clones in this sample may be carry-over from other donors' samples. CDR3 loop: CAWSVLSTGAETQYF. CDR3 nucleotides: TGTGCCTGGAGTGTACTTTCGACAGGGGCGGAGACCCAGTACTTC.